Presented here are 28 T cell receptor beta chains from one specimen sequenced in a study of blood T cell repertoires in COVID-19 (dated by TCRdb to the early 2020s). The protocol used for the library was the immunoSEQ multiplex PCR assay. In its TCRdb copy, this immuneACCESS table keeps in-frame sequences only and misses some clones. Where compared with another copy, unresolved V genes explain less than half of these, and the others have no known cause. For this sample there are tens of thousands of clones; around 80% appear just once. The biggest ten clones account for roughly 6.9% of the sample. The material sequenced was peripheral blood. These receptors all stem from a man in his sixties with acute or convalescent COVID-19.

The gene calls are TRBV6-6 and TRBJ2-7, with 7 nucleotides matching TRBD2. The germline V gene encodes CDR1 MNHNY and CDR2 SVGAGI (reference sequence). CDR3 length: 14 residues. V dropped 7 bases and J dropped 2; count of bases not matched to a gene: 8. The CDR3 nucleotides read TGTGCCAGCACCCCCGCGGGAGTGACCTACGAGCAGTACTTC. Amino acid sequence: CASTPAGVTYEQYF.

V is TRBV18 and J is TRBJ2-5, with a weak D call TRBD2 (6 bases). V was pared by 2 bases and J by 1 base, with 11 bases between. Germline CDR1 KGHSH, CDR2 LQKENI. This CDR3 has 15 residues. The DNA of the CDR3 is TGTGCCAGCTCACCAACCGGGACTCGCCAAGAGACCCAGTACTTC. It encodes CASSPTGTRQETQYF.

In DNA form, the CDR3 reads TGTGCCTGGCAAGCGGGGTCACCCAATGAGCAGTTCTTC. Its translation is CAWQAGSPNEQFF. V gene TRBV30 combines with J gene TRBJ2-1; 7 bases are a match to TRBD2. The CDR3 has 13 amino acids. Germline V gene lookup returns CDR1 GTSNPN and CDR2 SVGIG (reference sequence). The V and J ends lost 5 bases and 6 bases, in that order; junction bases with no gene match: 7.

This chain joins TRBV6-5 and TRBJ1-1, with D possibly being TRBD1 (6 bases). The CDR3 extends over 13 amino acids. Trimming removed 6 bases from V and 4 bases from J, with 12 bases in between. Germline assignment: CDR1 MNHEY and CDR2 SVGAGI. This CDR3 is CASRRTVGTEAFF. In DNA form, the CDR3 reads TGTGCCAGCAGGAGGACAGTCGGCACTGAAGCTTTCTTT.

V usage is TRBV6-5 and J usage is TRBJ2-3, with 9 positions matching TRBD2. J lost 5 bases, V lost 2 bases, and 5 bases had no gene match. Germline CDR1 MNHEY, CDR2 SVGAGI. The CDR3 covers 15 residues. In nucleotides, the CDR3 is TGTGCCAGCAGTTACCGCGGGGGGGCCAAAGATACGCAGTATTTT. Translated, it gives CASSYRGGAKDTQYF.

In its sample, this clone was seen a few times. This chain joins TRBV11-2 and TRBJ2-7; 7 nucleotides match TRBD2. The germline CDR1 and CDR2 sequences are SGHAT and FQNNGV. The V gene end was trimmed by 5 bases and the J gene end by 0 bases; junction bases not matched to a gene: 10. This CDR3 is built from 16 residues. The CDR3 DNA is TGTGCCAGCAGCCCAGGCGGGGGACTAAGCTCCTACGAGCAGTACTTC. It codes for CASSPGGGLSSYEQYF. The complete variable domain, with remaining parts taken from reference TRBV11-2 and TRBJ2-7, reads EAGVAQSPRYKIIEKRQSVAFWCNPISGHATLYWYQQILGQGPKLLIQFQNNGVVDDSQLPKDRFSAERLKGVDSTLKIQPAKLEDSAVYLCASSPGGGLSSYEQYFGPGTRLTVT.

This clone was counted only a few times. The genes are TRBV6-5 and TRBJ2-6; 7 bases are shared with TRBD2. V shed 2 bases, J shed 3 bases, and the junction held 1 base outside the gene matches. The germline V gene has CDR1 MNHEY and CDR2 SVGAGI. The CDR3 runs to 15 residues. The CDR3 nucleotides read TGTGCCAGCAGTTACCGGGGGGTTGGGGCCAACGTCCTGACTTTC. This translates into CASSYRGVGANVLTF.

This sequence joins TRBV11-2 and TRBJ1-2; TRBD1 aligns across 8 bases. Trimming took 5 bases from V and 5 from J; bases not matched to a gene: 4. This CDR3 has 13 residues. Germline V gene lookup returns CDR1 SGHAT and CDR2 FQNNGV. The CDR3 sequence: CASSKGQDYGYTF. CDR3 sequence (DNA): TGTGCCAGCAGCAAGGGACAGGATTATGGCTACACCTTC.

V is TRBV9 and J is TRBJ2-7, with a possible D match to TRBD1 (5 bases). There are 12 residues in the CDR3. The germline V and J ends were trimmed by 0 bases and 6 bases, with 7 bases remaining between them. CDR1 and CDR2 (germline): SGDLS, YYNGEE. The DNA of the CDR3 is TGTGCCAGCAGCGTAGAAGGGGTCGAGCAGTACTTC. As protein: CASSVEGVEQYF.

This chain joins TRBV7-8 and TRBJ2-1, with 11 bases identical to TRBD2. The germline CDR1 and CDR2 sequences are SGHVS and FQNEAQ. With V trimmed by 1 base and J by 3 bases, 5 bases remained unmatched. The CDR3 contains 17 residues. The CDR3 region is CASSLGTSGSYYNEQFF. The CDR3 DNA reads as TGTGCCAGCAGCTTAGGTACTAGCGGGAGTTACTACAATGAGCAGTTCTTC.

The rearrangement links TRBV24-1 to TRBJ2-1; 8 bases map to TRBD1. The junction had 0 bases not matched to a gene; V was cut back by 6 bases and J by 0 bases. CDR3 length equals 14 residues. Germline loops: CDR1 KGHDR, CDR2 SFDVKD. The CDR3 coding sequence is TGTGCCACCAGTCAGGGGGCCTCCTACAATGAGCAGTTCTTC. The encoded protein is CATSQGASYNEQFF.

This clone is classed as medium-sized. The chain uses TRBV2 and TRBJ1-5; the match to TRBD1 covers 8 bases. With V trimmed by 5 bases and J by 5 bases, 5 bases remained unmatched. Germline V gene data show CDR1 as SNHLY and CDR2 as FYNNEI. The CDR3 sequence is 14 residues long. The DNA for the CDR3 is TGTGCCAGCAGTTTACAGGGGGGCGATCAGCCCCAGCATTTT. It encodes CASSLQGGDQPQHF.

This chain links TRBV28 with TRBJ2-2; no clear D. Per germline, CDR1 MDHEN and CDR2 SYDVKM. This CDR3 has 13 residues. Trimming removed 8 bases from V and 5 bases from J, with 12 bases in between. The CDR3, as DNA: TGTGCCAGCTCTACTCCCCCAACCGGGGAGCTGTTTTTT. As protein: CASSTPPTGELFF.

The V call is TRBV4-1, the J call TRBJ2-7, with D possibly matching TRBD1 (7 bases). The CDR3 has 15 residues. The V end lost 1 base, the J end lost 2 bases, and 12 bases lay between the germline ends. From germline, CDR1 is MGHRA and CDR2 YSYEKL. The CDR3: CASSQGGTATYEQYF. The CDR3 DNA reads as TGCGCCAGCAGCCAAGGCGGGACAGCCACCTACGAGCAGTACTTC.

CDR3 region: CASRRTDSGNTIYF. In DNA, the CDR3 is TGTGCCAGCAGGCGTACCGACTCTGGAAACACCATATATTTT. The genes are TRBV5-6 and TRBJ1-3; D remains ambiguous. The ends were cut back, 5 bases at V and 0 bases at J, with 9 bases in the middle. The length of the CDR3 is 14 residues. Germline CDR1 and CDR2: SGHDT and YYEEEE.

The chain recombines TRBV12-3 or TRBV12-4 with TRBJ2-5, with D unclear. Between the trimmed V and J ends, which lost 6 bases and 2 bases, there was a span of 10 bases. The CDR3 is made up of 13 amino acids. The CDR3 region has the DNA TGTGCCAGCAGGCCTAATCAACAAGAGACCCAGTACTTC. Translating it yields CASRPNQQETQYF.

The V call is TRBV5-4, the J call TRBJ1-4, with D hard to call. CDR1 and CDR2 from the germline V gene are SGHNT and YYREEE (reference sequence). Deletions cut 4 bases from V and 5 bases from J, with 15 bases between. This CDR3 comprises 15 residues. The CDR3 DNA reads TGTGCCAGCAGCCCAATGAAAGGCGGGAATGAAAAACTGTTTTTT. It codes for CASSPMKGGNEKLFF.

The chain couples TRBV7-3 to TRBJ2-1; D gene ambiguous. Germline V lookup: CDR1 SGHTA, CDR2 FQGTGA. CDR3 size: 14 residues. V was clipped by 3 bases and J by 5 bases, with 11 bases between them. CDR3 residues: CASSLAYTHNEQFF. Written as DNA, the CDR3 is TGTGCCAGCAGCTTGGCTTACACGCACAATGAGCAGTTCTTC.

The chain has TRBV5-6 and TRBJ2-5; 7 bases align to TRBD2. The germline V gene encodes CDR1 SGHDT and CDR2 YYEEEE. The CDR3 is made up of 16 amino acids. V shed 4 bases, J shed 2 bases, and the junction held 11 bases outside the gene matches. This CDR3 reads CASSPPGLPMQETQYF. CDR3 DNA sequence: TGTGCCAGCAGCCCACCGGGACTACCTATGCAAGAGACCCAGTACTTC.

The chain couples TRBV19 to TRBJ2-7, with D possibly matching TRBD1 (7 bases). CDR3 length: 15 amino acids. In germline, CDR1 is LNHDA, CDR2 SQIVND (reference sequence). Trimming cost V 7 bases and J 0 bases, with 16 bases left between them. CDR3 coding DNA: TGTGCCAGTAAACTATCAGGGGGGCTCTCCTACGAGCAGTACTTC. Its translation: CASKLSGGLSYEQYF.

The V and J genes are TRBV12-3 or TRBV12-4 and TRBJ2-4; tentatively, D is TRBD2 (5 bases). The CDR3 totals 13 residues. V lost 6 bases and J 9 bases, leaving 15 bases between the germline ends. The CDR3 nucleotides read TGTGCCAGCAGCCGTGGAGCCGAGGGCATTCAGTACTTC. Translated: CASSRGAEGIQYF.

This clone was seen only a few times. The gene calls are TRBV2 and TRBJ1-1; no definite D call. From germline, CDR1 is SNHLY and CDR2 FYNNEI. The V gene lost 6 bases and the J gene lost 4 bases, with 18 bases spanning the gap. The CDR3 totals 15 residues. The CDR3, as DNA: TGTGCCAGCAGCCTCCTCGGGAGTGGTGGCACTGAAGCTTTCTTT. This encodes CASSLLGSGGTEAFF.

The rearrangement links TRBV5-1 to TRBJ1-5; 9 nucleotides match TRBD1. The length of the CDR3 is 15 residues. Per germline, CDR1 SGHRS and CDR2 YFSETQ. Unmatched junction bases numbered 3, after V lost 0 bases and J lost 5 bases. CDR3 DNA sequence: TGCGCCAGCAGCTTGGGGGGACAGGGACATCAGCCCCAGCATTTT. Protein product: CASSLGGQGHQPQHF.

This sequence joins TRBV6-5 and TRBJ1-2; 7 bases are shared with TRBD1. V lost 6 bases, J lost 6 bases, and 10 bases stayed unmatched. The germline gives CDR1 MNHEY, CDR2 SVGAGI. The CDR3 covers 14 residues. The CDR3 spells CASSAGQPPHGYTF. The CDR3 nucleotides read TGTGCCAGCAGCGCGGGACAGCCCCCCCATGGCTACACCTTC.

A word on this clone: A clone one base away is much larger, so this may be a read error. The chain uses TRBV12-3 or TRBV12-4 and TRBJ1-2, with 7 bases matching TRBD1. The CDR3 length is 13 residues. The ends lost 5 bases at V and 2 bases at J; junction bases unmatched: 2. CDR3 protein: CASSPTGNYGYTF. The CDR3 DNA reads TGTGCCAGCAGTCCGACAGGGAACTATGGCTACACCTTC.

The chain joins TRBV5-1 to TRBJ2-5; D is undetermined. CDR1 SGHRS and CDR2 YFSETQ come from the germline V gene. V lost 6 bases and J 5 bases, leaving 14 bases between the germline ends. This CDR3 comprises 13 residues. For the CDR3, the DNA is TGCGCCAGCAAAACGACTGCCCCGGAGACCCAGTACTTC. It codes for CASKTTAPETQYF.

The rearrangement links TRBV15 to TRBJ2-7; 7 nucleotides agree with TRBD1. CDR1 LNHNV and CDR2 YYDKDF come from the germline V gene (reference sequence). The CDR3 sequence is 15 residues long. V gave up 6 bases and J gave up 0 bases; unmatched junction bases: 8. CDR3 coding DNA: TGTGCCACCAGAGCTACAGGGGCCCTCTCCTACGAGCAGTACTTC. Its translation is CATRATGALSYEQYF. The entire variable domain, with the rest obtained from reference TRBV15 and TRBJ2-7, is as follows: DAMVIQNPRYQVTQFGKPVTLSCSQTLNHNVMYWYQQKSSQAPKLLFHYYDKDFNNEADTPDNFQSRRPNTSFCFLDIRSPGLGDTAMYLCATRATGALSYEQYFGPGTRLTVT.

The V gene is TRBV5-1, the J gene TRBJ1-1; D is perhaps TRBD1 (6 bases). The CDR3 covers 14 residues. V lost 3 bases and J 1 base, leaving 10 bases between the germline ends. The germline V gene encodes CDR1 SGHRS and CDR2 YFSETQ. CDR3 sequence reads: CASSSWTENTEAFF. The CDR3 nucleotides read TGCGCCAGCAGCTCGTGGACAGAGAACACTGAAGCTTTCTTT.